Shown below are 12 T cell receptor beta chains from a single sample sequenced in a study of metastatic and nonmetastatic thyroid tumors (dated by TCRdb to the early 2020s). No treatment had been received by any patient before thyroid surgery. To prepare the library, PCR was applied. This sample was sequenced with an Illumina HiSeq 4000. The public sequencing data were trimmed at Q25 with fastp and processed into clonotypes with MiXCR by TCRdb, which kept only in-frame beta chains. The sample includes more than 90,000 clones, with 9.5% to 15% observed a single time. Of the sample, around 11% is held by the ten largest clones. Material: blood. These receptors were obtained from a female donor with papillary thyroid cancer or a benign thyroid nodule (not recorded which). Some clones in this sample may be carry-over from other donors' samples.

This clone has at least ten counts. The chain has TRBV6-5 and TRBJ2-7; D ambiguous. The CDR3 extends over 16 amino acids. In germline, CDR1 is MNHEY, CDR2 SVGAGI. Trimming stripped 0 bases from V and 3 bases from J, with 15 bases between. The chain's CDR3 is CASSYSYRSAHYEQYF. DNA of the CDR3: TGTGCCAGCAGTTACTCGTACAGAAGTGCCCACTACGAGCAGTACTTC.

This chain uses TRBV11-3 with TRBJ2-7; D call uncertain. V gave up 4 bases and J gave up 5 bases, with 6 bases separating them. The CDR3 runs to 11 residues. Germline CDR1 is SGHNT and CDR2 is YENEEA. The DNA of the CDR3 is TGTGCCAGCAGCTATTTCGACGAGCAGTACTTC. Protein: CASSYFDEQYF.

This clone was recorded at least ten times. The V call is TRBV6-2 or TRBV6-3, the J call TRBJ2-7, with D uncertain. The CDR3 runs to 15 residues. From germline, CDR1 is MNHEY and CDR2 SVGEGT. The ends were cut back, 2 bases at V and 3 bases at J, with 14 bases in the middle. DNA of the CDR3: TGTGCCAGCAGTTACGGTACAGAGAGCATCTACGAGCAGTACTTC. Translating gives CASSYGTESIYEQYF.

This clone showed up many times. V and J are TRBV28 and TRBJ1-2; no definite D call. Germline CDR1 is MDHEN and CDR2 is SYDVKM. The CDR3 runs to 16 residues. The V gene lost 4 bases and the J gene lost 5 bases, with 20 bases spanning the gap. This CDR3 is CASSSSIARGWYGYTF. CDR3 DNA sequence: TGTGCCAGCAGTTCCTCCATAGCCCGGGGATGGTATGGCTACACCTTC.

The sample holds a few counts of this clone. A clone one base away is much larger, so this may be a read error. This sample includes further DNA sequences coding for the same CDR3. V is TRBV2 and J is TRBJ2-2; unclear D gene. CDR3 length: 14 amino acids. Germline assignment: CDR1 SNHLY and CDR2 FYNNEI. The CDR3 region is CASSPVTVGGELFF. CDR3 nucleotides: TGCGCCAGCAGCCCCGTTACGGTTGGCGGGGAGCTGTTTTTT.

This clone was observed many times. The chain links TRBV12-3 or TRBV12-4 to TRBJ2-1; the D gene is possibly TRBD1 (6 bases). V lost 1 base, J lost 4 bases, and 11 bases lay in between. This CDR3 is built from 15 residues. This chain's CDR3 is CASSLGGHLYNEQFF. In DNA, the CDR3 is TGTGCCAGCAGTTTAGGGGGACACCTTTACAATGAGCAGTTCTTC.

This clone was seen repeatedly, ten times or more. A much larger clone is a single base away; this may be a read error. The V call is TRBV3-1, the J call TRBJ2-1; no clear D gene. Germline assignment: CDR1 LGHDT and CDR2 YNNKEL (reference sequence). The V end was cut by 4 bases, the J end by 3 bases, with 4 bases between. The CDR3 consists of 12 residues. As DNA, the CDR3 is TGTGCCAGCAGCCTTAACTACAATGAGCAGTTCTTC. The encoded protein is CASSLNYNEQFF.

Ten or more counts support this clone. The CDR3 nucleotides read TGTGCCAGCAGCTTAACGGGTAGGACCCAGTACTTC. The encoded protein is CASSLTGRTQYF. The V and J genes are TRBV7-9 and TRBJ2-5; D gene unclear. CDR1 is SEHNR, CDR2 FQNEAQ, per germline (reference sequence). The CDR3 covers 12 residues. V shed 2 bases and J shed 7 bases, with 8 bases lying between them.

The chain links TRBV7-9 to TRBJ2-6; TRBD1 agrees at 7 bases. Per germline, CDR1 SEHNR and CDR2 FQNEAQ (reference sequence). The V and J ends lost 3 bases and 9 bases, in that order; junction bases with no gene match: 5. CDR3 size: 14 residues. Here the CDR3 reads CASSLGTESNVLTF. The CDR3 region has the DNA TGTGCCAGCAGCTTGGGGACAGAGAGCAACGTCCTGACTTTC.

A note on this clone: A clone one base away is much larger, so this may be a read error. Other DNA sequences in the same sample also yield this CDR3. The chain joins TRBV27 to TRBJ2-1; tentatively, D is TRBD1 (5 bases). CDR3 length equals 19 residues. Per germline, CDR1 MNHEY and CDR2 SMNVEV (reference sequence). V was clipped by 4 bases and J by 6 bases, with 28 bases between them. The CDR3 spells CASSSTRSGPQGVVNEQFF. The CDR3 DNA reads as TGTGCCAGCAGTTCCACGCGCTCCGGTCCCCAAGGGGTCGTCAATGAGCAGTTCTTC.

This clone was counted at least ten times. This chain connects TRBV20-1 to TRBJ1-2; the D is unclear. The CDR3 covers 13 residues. Trimming removed 0 bases at V and 1 base at J, with 6 bases between. Germline values: CDR1 DFQATT, CDR2 SNEGSKA (reference sequence). The CDR3 spells CSARDLGNYGYTF. The CDR3 nucleotides read TGCAGTGCTAGAGATCTGGGTAACTATGGCTACACCTTC.

This clone was seen ten or more times. The chain uses TRBV28 and TRBJ1-6; TRBD1 matches 9 bases. V shed 6 bases and J 9 bases; nucleotides not matched to a gene: 6. CDR3 length: 14 amino acids. Germline V gene sequence: CDR1 MDHEN, CDR2 SYDVKM. The CDR3 nucleotides read TGTGCCAGCAGATCCACAGGGGGCGGTTCACCCCTCCACTTT. Translation: CASRSTGGGSPLHF.